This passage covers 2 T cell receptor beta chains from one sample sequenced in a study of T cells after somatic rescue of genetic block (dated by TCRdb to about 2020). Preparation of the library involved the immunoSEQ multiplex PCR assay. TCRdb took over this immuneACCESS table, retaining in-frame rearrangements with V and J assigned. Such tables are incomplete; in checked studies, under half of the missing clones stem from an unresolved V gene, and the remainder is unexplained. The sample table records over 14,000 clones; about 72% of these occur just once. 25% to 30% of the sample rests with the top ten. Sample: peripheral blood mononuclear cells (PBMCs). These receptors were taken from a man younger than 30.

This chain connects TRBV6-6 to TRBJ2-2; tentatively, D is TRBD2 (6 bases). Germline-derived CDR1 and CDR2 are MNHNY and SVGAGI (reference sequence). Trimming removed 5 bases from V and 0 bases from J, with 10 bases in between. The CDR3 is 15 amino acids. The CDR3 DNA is TGTGCCAGCAGTGGAGGGACTCCGAACACCGGGGAGCTGTTTTTT. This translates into CASSGGTPNTGELFF.

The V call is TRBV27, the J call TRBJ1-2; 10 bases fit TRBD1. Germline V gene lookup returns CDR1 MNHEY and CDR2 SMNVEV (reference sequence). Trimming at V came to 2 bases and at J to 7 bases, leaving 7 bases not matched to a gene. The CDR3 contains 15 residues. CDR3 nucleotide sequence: TGTGCCAGCAGTTTAAGGGGACAGGGGAGGGCTGGCTACACCTTC. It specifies CASSLRGQGRAGYTF.